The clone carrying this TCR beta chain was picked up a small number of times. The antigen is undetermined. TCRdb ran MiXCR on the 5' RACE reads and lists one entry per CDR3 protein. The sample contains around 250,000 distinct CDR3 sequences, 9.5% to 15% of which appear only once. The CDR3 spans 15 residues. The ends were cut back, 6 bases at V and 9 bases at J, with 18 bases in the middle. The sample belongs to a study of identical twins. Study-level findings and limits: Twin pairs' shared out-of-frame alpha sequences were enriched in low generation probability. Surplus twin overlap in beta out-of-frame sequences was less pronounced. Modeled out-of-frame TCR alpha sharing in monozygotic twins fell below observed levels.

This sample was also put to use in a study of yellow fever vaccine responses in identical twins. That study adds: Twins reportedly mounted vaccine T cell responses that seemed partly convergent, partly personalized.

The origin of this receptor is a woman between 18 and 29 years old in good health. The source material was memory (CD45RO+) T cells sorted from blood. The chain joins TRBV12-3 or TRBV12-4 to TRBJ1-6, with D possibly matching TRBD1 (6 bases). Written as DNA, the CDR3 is TGTGCCAGCAGGAAAAACCGGGACATCGCTTCACCCCTCCACTTT. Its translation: CASRKNRDIASPLHF.